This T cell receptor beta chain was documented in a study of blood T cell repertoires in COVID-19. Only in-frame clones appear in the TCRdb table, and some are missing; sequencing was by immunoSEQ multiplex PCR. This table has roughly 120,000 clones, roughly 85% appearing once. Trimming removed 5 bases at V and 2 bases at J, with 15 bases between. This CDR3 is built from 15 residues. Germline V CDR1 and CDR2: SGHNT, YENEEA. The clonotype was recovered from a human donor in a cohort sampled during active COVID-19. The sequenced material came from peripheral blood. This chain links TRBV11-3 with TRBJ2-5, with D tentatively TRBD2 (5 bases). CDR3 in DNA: TGTGCCAGCAGCAAAGCCGGAGGCCATCAAGAGACCCAGTACTTC. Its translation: CASSKAGGHQETQYF.